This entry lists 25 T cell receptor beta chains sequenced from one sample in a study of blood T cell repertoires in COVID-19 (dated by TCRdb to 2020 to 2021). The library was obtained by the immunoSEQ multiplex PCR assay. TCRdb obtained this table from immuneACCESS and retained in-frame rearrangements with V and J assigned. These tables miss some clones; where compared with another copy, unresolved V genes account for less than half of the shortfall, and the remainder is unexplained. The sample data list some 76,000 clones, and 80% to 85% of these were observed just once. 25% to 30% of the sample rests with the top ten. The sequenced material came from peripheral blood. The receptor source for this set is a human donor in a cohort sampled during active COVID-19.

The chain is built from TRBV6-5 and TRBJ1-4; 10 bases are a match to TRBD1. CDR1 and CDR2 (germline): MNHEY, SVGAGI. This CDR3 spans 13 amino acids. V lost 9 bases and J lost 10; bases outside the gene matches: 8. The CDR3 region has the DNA TGTGCCAGTTCCGGGACAGGGGCGGGAAAACTGTTTTTT. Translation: CASSGTGAGKLFF.

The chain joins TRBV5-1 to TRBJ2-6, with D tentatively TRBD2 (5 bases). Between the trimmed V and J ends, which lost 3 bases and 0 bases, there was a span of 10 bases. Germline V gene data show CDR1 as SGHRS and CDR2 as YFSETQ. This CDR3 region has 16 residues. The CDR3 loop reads CASSSLRGSGANVLTF. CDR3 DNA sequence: TGCGCCAGCAGCTCTCTACGGGGCTCTGGGGCCAACGTCCTGACTTTC.

DNA of the CDR3: TGTGCCAGCTCACCGAGGGAGGGGAACTATGGCTACACCTTC. It encodes CASSPREGNYGYTF. The chain links TRBV18 to TRBJ1-2, with D perhaps matching TRBD1 (5 bases). This CDR3 has 14 residues. Germline V gene sequence: CDR1 KGHSH, CDR2 LQKENI. Trimming took 3 bases from V and 2 from J, leaving 10 bases between them.

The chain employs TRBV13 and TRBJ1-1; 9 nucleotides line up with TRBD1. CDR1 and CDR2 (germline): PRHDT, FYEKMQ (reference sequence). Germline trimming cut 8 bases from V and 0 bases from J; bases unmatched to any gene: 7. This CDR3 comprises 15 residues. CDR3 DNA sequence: TGTGCCAGCGGGACAGGGAGGGGGATGAACACTGAAGCTTTCTTT. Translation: CASGTGRGMNTEAFF.

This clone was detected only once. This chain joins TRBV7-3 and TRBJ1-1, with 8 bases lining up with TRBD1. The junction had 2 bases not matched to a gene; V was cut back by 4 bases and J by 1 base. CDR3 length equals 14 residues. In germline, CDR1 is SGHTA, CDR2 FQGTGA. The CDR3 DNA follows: TGTGCCAGCAGCTCAACAGGGGGGAACACTGAAGCTTTCTTT. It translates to CASSSTGGNTEAFF.

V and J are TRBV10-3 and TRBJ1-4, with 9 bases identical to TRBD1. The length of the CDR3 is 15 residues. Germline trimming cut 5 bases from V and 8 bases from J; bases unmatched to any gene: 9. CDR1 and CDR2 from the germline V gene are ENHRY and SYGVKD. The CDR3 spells CAISPNTGGSEKLFF. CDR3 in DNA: TGTGCCATCAGTCCCAACACAGGGGGCTCGGAAAAACTGTTTTTT.

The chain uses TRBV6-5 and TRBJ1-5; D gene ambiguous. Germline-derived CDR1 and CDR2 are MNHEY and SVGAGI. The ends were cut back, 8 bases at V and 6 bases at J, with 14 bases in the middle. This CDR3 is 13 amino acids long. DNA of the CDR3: TGTGCCAGCTACCCGGTGGGAGGTCAGCCCCAGCATTTT. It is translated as CASYPVGGQPQHF.

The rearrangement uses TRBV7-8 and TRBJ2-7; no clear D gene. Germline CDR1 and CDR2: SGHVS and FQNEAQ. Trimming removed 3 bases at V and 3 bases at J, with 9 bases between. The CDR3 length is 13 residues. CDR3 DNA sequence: TGTGCCAGCAGCTTTCCAACTGACTACGAGCAGTACTTC. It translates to CASSFPTDYEQYF.

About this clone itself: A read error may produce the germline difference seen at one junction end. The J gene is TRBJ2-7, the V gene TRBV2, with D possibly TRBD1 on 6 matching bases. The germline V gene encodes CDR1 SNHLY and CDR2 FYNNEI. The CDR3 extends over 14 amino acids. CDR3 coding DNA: TGTGCCAGCAGGGAAGACAGGAGATCCTACGAGCAGTACTTC. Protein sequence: CASREDRRSYEQYF.

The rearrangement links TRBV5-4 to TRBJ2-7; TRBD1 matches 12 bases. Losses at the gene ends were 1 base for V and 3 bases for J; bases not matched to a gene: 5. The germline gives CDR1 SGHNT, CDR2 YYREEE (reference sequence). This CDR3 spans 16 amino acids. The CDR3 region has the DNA TGTGCCAGCAGCTTGCCAGGGACAGGGGGCATCTACGAGCAGTACTTC. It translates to CASSLPGTGGIYEQYF.

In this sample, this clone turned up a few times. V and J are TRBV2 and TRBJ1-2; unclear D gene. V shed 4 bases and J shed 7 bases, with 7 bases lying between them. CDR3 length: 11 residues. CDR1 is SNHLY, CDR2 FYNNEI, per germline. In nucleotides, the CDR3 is TGTGCCAGCAGTGGGAGCGGTGGCTACACCTTC. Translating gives CASSGSGGYTF.

In DNA, the CDR3 is TGTGCCAGCAGTGTCGACAGGGGCGCTTACGAGCAGTACTTC. As protein: CASSVDRGAYEQYF. The chain joins TRBV2 to TRBJ2-7; 8 bases fit TRBD1. This CDR3 contains 14 residues. J was trimmed by 4 bases and V by 4 bases; bases with no gene match: 6. Germline assignment: CDR1 SNHLY and CDR2 FYNNEI.

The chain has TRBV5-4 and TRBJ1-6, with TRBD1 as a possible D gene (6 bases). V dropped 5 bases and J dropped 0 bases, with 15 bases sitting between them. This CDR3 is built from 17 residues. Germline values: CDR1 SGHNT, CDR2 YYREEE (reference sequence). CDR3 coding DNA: TGTGCCAGCAGTCGAGGGGGGGGGAGCTCCTATAATTCACCCCTCCACTTT. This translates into CASSRGGGSSYNSPLHF.

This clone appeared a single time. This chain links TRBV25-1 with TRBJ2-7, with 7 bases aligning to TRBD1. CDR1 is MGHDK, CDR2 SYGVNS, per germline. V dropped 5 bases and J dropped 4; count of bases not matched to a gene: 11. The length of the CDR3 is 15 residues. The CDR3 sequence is CASSRQTGWGYEQYF. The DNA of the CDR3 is TGTGCCAGCAGTCGACAGACAGGGTGGGGGTACGAGCAGTACTTC.

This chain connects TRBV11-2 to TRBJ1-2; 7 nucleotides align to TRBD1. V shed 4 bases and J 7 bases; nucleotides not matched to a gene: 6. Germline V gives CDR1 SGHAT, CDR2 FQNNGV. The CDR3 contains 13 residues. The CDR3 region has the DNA TGTGCCAGCAGCTCTGAGGGGGCGGGTGGCTACACCTTC. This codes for CASSSEGAGGYTF.

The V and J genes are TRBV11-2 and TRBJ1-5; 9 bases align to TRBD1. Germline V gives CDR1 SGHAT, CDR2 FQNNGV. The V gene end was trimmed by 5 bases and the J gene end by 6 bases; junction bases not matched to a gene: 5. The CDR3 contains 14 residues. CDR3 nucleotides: TGTGCCAGCAGCGCGGGACAGGGCGGTCAGCCCCAGCATTTT. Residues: CASSAGQGGQPQHF. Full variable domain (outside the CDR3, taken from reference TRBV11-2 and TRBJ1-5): EAGVAQSPRYKIIEKRQSVAFWCNPISGHATLYWYQQILGQGPKLLIQFQNNGVVDDSQLPKDRFSAERLKGVDSTLKIQPAKLEDSAVYLCASSAGQGGQPQHFGDGTRLSIL.

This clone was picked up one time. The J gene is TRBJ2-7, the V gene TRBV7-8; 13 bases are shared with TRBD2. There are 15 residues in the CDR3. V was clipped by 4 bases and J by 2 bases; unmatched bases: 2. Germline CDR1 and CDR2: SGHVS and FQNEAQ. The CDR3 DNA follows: TGTGCCAGCAGCTACGGACTAGCGGGGGCCTACGAGCAGTACTTC. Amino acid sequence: CASSYGLAGAYEQYF.

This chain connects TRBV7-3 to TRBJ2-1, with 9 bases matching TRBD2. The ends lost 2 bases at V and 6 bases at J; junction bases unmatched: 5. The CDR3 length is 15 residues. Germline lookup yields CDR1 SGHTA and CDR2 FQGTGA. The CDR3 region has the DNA TGTGCCAGCAGCTTAGCTGGGGGACTAGCCAATGAGCAGTTCTTC. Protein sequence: CASSLAGGLANEQFF.

DNA of the CDR3: TGTGCCAGCAGCCCATTAGGAGGGGTTGTAGCTTTCTTT. Its translation: CASSPLGGVVAFF. This chain joins TRBV5-4 and TRBJ1-1, with D maybe TRBD1 (5 bases). The V gene lost 4 bases and the J gene lost 10 bases, with 17 bases spanning the gap. CDR1 and CDR2 (germline): SGHNT, YYREEE (reference sequence). This CDR3 has 13 amino acids.

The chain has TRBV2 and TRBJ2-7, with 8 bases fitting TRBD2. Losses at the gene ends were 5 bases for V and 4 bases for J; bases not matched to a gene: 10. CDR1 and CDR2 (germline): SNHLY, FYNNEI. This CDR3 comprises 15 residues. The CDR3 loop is CASSFFSGVGYEQYF. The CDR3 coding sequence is TGTGCCAGCAGTTTCTTTAGCGGGGTTGGTTACGAGCAGTACTTC.

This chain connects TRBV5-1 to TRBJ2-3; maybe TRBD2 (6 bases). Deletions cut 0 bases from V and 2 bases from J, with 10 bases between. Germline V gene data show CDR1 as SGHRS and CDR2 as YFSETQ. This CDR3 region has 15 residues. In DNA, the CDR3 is TGCGCCAGCAGCTTGGCGGGGGTATTCACAGATACGCAGTATTTT. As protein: CASSLAGVFTDTQYF.

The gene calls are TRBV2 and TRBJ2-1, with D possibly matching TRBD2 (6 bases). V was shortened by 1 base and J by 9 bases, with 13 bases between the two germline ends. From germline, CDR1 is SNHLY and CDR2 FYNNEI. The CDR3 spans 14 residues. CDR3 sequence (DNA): TGTGCCAGCAGTGAAGAACACGGGGGAGGTGAGCAGTTCTTC. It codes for CASSEEHGGGEQFF.

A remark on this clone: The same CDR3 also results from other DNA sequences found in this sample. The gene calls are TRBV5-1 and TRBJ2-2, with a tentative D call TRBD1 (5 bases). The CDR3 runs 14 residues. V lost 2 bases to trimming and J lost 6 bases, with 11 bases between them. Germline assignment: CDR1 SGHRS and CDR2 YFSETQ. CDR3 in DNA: TGCGCCAGCAGCTTAGGCAGGGAAGCCGGGGAGCTGTTTTTT. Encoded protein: CASSLGREAGELFF. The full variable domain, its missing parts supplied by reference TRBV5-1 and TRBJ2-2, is KAGVTQTPRYLIKTRGQQVTLSCSPISGHRSVSWYQQTPGQGLQFLFEYFSETQRNKGNFPGRFSGRQFSNSRSEMNVSTLELGDSALYLCASSLGREAGELFFGEGSRLTVL.

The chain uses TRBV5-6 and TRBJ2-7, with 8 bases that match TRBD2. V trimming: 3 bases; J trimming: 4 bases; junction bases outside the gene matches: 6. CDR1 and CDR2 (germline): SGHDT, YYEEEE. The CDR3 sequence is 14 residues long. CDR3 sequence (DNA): TGTGCCAGCAGCTCCCTCGGGGGGGAGTACGAGCAGTACTTC. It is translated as CASSSLGGEYEQYF.

CDR3 residues: CASSQELAGGRETQYF. CDR3 DNA: TGCGCCAGCAGCCAAGAACTAGCGGGGGGGCGAGAGACCCAGTACTTC. This sequence joins TRBV4-1 and TRBJ2-5; 13 bases are shared with TRBD2. The length of the CDR3 is 16 residues. Germline loops: CDR1 MGHRA, CDR2 YSYEKL. Trimming took 0 bases from V and 4 from J; bases not matched to a gene: 2.